Listed below are T cell receptor beta chains from one sample, sequenced in a study of sequential checkpoint blockade in melanoma. TCRdb keeps only in-frame clones here, not all; method: immunoSEQ multiplex PCR. Of 4,500 to 7,000 clones listed, roughly 36% are singletons. This sample comprised tumor tissue (inferred from file names), obtained from a patient given nivolumab and ipilimumab in sequence. These receptors originate from a human donor with melanoma. Each CDR3 is given with its conserved first and last residue. The order of the fields is CDR3 DNA, CDR3 protein, V gene, CDR3 length, clone size, D gene, J gene. The D gene is left open where the match is weak. A clone size is listed for some rows: how often the clone was seen (once, few, many), or a class if it is expanded.

TGTGCCAGCAGCCAAGTGTTCTCTGGAAACACCATATATTTT,CASSQVFSGNTIYF,TRBV14,14,few,-,TRBJ1-3
TGCAGCGTTCAAGACTACCCCATTTACGAGCAGTACTTC,CSVQDYPIYEQYF,TRBV29-1,13,-,-,TRBJ2-7
TGCGCCAGCAGTCACAGGGCTCCGTACTCTAACTATGGCTACACCTTC,CASSHRAPYSNYGYTF,TRBV5-1,16,-,-,TRBJ1-2
TGTGCCAGCAGTTATCGGGACACCCTGAGGACTAATGAAAAACTGTTTTTT,CASSYRDTLRTNEKLFF,TRBV6-8,17,-,-,TRBJ1-4
TGCGCCAGCAGCCAAGCAACGATCGTCTCCGAGCAGTACTTC,CASSQATIVSEQYF,TRBV4-1,14,-,-,TRBJ2-7
TGTGCCAGTAGTGGGACCAATTTAGGGGGCCAGTACTTC,CASSGTNLGGQYF,TRBV19,13,-,-,TRBJ2-5
TGTGCCAGCAGTGAATCCTCGACGTCCGGGCACGAGCAGTACTTC,CASSESSTSGHEQYF,TRBV9,15,-,-,TRBJ2-7
TGTGCCAGCAGTGAGGGGGTAGGAGGGTCGGATGAGCAGTTCTTC,CASSEGVGGSDEQFF,TRBV10-3,15,-,-,TRBJ2-1
TGTGCCAGCAGCCAAGATACGGCAGCGGGCCTGGACAATGAGCAGTTCTTC,CASSQDTAAGLDNEQFF,TRBV14,17,-,-,TRBJ2-1
TGTGCCTGGAGTGGGACTAGCGGGATTATCGGGGAGCTGTTTTTT,CAWSGTSGIIGELFF,TRBV30,15,few,TRBD2,TRBJ2-2
TGTGCCAGCAGTTACTCCCGGGGGAACACTGAAGCTTTCTTT,CASSYSRGNTEAFF,TRBV6-8,14,-,-,TRBJ1-1
TGTGCCAGCTCACCGATGGGGGTTCTCAACACTGAAGCTTTCTTT,CASSPMGVLNTEAFF,TRBV18,15,-,-,TRBJ1-1
TGCGCCAGCAGCTTCCTTCCAGCCAAAAACATTCAGTACTTC,CASSFLPAKNIQYF,TRBV5-1,14,-,-,TRBJ2-4
TGTGCCAGCTTGACGGGAGAAAGCGGTGAGCAGTTCTTC,CASLTGESGEQFF,TRBV6-8,13,-,-,TRBJ2-1
TGTGCCAGCAGCTTAGATGCTAGCGGCCCCTCTGCTGAGCAGTTCTTC,CASSLDASGPSAEQFF,TRBV11-3,16,-,TRBD2,TRBJ2-1
TGTGCCAGCAGTGAATGGGCAGGGAAAGAGACCCAGTACTTC,CASSEWAGKETQYF,TRBV25-1,14,-,-,TRBJ2-5
TGTGCCAGCAGCTTACCTGACTGGGACAGGGACAATGAGCAGTTCTTC,CASSLPDWDRDNEQFF,TRBV9,16,medium-sized,TRBD1,TRBJ2-1
TGTGCCAGCAGTTTTATTTCGGGCAGTTTGGTGTATACGCAGTATTTT,CASSFISGSLVYTQYF,TRBV6-8,16,many,-,TRBJ2-3
TGTGCCACCGGACAGTATTCCTACGAGCAGTACTTC,CATGQYSYEQYF,TRBV6-4,12,few,-,TRBJ2-7
TGCGCCAGCAGCCAAGAAAACCCTTACAATCCTAGCTACGAGCAGTACTTC,CASSQENPYNPSYEQYF,TRBV4-1,17,few,-,TRBJ2-7
TGCAGCGTTGAATTTGCGGGCAGGGAAGAGACCCAGTACTTC,CSVEFAGREETQYF,TRBV29-1,14,medium-sized,-,TRBJ2-5
TGCGCCAGCAGCTTGGTCGGCGGGAACACCGGGGAGCTGTTTTTT,CASSLVGGNTGELFF,TRBV5-1,15,few,-,TRBJ2-2
TGTGCCAGCAGTGTACAAGGGGCGGGAGGCGCAGAGACCCAGTACTTC,CASSVQGAGGAETQYF,TRBV9,16,medium-sized,TRBD2,TRBJ2-5
TGTGCCAGCAGTTACCACGGTTCGGGGACAGGGGGCGTCACCGGGGAGCTGTTTTTT,CASSYHGSGTGGVTGELFF,TRBV6-7,19,-,TRBD1,TRBJ2-2
TGTGCCATCAGTGAAGGGGAACTCAACACTGAAGCTTTCTTT,CAISEGELNTEAFF,TRBV6-1,14,-,-,TRBJ1-1
TGCGCCAGCAGCCCGGCGGGAGGTTCCTACGAGCAGTACTTC,CASSPAGGSYEQYF,TRBV5-1,14,-,TRBD2,TRBJ2-7
TGCAGCGGCTCCGACAGAAGCTCCTACGAGCAGTACTTC,CSGSDRSSYEQYF,TRBV29-1,13,-,-,TRBJ2-7
TGTGCCAGCACCATCGGAGCGGGAGCAGCAGATACGCAGTATTTT,CASTIGAGAADTQYF,TRBV11-3,15,few,TRBD2,TRBJ2-3
TGTGCCAGTAGCGCTACTCGCCTAAAGCAGTTCTTC,CASSATRLKQFF,TRBV19,12,-,-,TRBJ2-1
TGTGCCAGCGGCCGACAGACAACTAATGAAAAACTGTTTTTT,CASGRQTTNEKLFF,TRBV6-8,14,-,-,TRBJ1-4
TGTGCCAGCAGTTACGCGGGAGGGTGGATAGGGAGGCCAGATACGCAGTATTTT,CASSYAGGWIGRPDTQYF,TRBV6-7,18,large,TRBD2,TRBJ2-3
TGTGCCAGCAGCGTAGGGCAGGGGGCTGGGGAGACCCAGTACTTC,CASSVGQGAGETQYF,TRBV9,15,-,TRBD1,TRBJ2-5
TGCGCCAGCAGCGTTTCAGGACCCTACACAGATACGCAGTATTTT,CASSVSGPYTDTQYF,TRBV5-1,15,once,-,TRBJ2-3
TGCGCCAGCAGCTGGGTTGACAGACAAGCAACTAATGAAAAACTGTTTTTT,CASSWVDRQATNEKLFF,TRBV5-1,17,-,-,TRBJ1-4
TGTGCCAGCAGCTTAAGTGGGACGAAAAACATTCAGTACTTC,CASSLSGTKNIQYF,TRBV11-3,14,-,-,TRBJ2-4